The next 26 T cell receptor beta chains were all read from a single sample in a study of OX40 agonist ivuxolimab in advanced cancers. Data came from immunoSEQ multiplex PCR; TCRdb stores just in-frame clones and leaves some out. The sample lists some 70,000 clones, roughly 90% occurring once. The sample here was CD4+ or CD8+ T cells sorted from blood, taken in a trial of the OX40 agonist ivuxolimab. Receptors were obtained from an adult with an advanced solid tumor such as melanoma, head and neck, liver or kidney cancer.

This clone turned up a few times. The rearrangement uses TRBV19 and TRBJ1-2; 9 bases fit TRBD1. The CDR3 sequence is 16 residues long. V gave up 4 bases and J gave up 7 bases; unmatched junction bases: 13. CDR1 is LNHDA and CDR2 is SQIVND in the germline V gene (reference sequence). CDR3 amino acids: CASSKTLGTGFSGYTF. The CDR3 DNA sequence: TGTGCCAGTAGTAAGACTCTCGGGACAGGGTTTTCTGGCTACACCTTC.

This chain links TRBV5-4 with TRBJ2-5; 11 nucleotides match TRBD2. V shed 1 base, J shed 2 bases, and the junction held 1 base outside the gene matches. The CDR3 is made up of 15 amino acids. Germline V gene sequence: CDR1 SGHNT, CDR2 YYREEE (reference sequence). The CDR3 protein is CASSLRLAGQETQYF. The CDR3, as DNA: TGTGCCAGCAGCTTGAGACTAGCGGGACAAGAGACCCAGTACTTC.

This rearrangement joins TRBV10-1 to TRBJ1-1, with a weak D call TRBD1 (5 bases). Trimming removed 6 bases at V and 0 bases at J, with 8 bases between. CDR1 is WNHNN, CDR2 SYGVQD, per germline (reference sequence). This CDR3 has 13 amino acids. CDR3 nucleotides: TGCGCCAGCAGCCAGGGTCTGAACACTGAAGCTTTCTTT. Translated, it gives CASSQGLNTEAFF.

On this clone: Within the sample, other DNA sequences also encode this same CDR3. The rearrangement joins TRBV5-4 to TRBJ1-1; the D gene is possibly TRBD1 (6 bases). Looked up from germline, CDR1 is SGHNT and CDR2 is YYREEE (reference sequence). The CDR3 sequence is 13 residues long. V was shortened by 1 base and J by 4 bases, with 8 bases between the two germline ends. The CDR3, as DNA: TGTGCCAGCAGCTTGCAAGGGGGCACTGAAGCTTTCTTT. Its protein product is CASSLQGGTEAFF.

This clone was counted a single time. The chain is built from TRBV5-8 and TRBJ2-3; 7 bases map to TRBD1. With V trimmed by 4 bases and J by 1 base, 6 bases remained unmatched. This CDR3 has 15 residues. Germline CDR1 reads SGHTS; CDR2 reads YDEGEE. The CDR3 DNA is TGTGCCAGCAGCAGCGAGGGGACAGGCACAGATACGCAGTATTTT. This codes for CASSSEGTGTDTQYF.

The rearrangement joins TRBV18 to TRBJ2-3, with a possible D match to TRBD1 (6 bases). Germline V gene data show CDR1 as KGHSH and CDR2 as LQKENI. The CDR3 covers 15 residues. Deletions cut 5 bases from V and 4 bases from J, with 16 bases between. For the CDR3, the DNA is TGTGCCAGCTCAGCCCTAAGGGGGAACGCAGATACGCAGTATTTT. This gives the protein CASSALRGNADTQYF.

The chain has TRBV5-1 and TRBJ1-3; D call uncertain. The V end lost 2 bases, the J end lost 0 bases, and 12 bases lay between the germline ends. Germline loops: CDR1 SGHRS, CDR2 YFSETQ. This CDR3 spans 16 amino acids. The CDR3 loop reads CASSFATGYSGNTIYF. The DNA of the CDR3 is TGCGCCAGCAGCTTCGCGACGGGGTACTCTGGAAACACCATATATTTT.

The chain recombines TRBV19 with TRBJ2-1, with D unclear. In germline, CDR1 is LNHDA, CDR2 SQIVND (reference sequence). Trimming removed 7 bases at V and 6 bases at J, with 16 bases between. The CDR3 covers 14 residues. As DNA, the CDR3 is TGTGCCAGTATCATTAGAATAGCTGCCAATGAGCAGTTCTTC. Translation: CASIIRIAANEQFF.

CDR3 coding DNA: TGTGCCAGCAGTCAGACTAGGCACAATGAGCAGTTCTTC. It specifies CASSQTRHNEQFF. The V gene is TRBV27, the J gene TRBJ2-1; maybe TRBD2 (6 bases). Germline-derived CDR1 and CDR2 are MNHEY and SMNVEV (reference sequence). This CDR3 is 13 amino acids long. Trimming stripped 5 bases from V and 5 bases from J, with 10 bases between.

Only a few counts were recorded for this clone. This chain connects TRBV18 to TRBJ2-7; D is undetermined. Germline CDR1 and CDR2: KGHSH and LQKENI. The CDR3 is made up of 14 amino acids. The ends were cut back, 2 bases at V and 0 bases at J, with 8 bases in the middle. The CDR3 nucleotides are TGTGCCAGCTCACCAGAGAGTCCCTCCTACGAGCAGTACTTC. This gives the protein CASSPESPSYEQYF.

J is TRBJ1-6 and V is TRBV2, with D uncertain. V dropped 5 bases and J dropped 7 bases, with 15 bases sitting between them. CDR3 length equals 15 residues. Germline CDR1 and CDR2: SNHLY and FYNNEI. The CDR3 bases are TGTGCCAGCAGTTGGACCGGGAAGGTGAATTCACCCCTCCACTTT. Translated: CASSWTGKVNSPLHF. Using reference TRBV2 and TRBJ1-6 for the parts outside the CDR3, the full variable domain is EPEVTQTPSHQVTQMGQEVILRCVPISNHLYFYWYRQILGQKVEFLVSFYNNEISEKSEIFDDQFSVERPDGSNFTLKIRSTKLEDSAMYFCASSWTGKVNSPLHFGNGTRLTVT.

This chain links TRBV19 with TRBJ1-2; perhaps TRBD1 as D (5 bases). The V end lost 5 bases, the J end lost 3 bases, and 13 bases lay between the germline ends. In germline, CDR1 is LNHDA, CDR2 SQIVND (reference sequence). This CDR3 is built from 14 residues. CDR3 in DNA: TGTGCCAGTAGTCTTACAGGCCTCTACTATGGCTACACCTTC. It yields the protein CASSLTGLYYGYTF.

This clone was seen just once. V gene TRBV18 combines with J gene TRBJ2-3; weak D call: TRBD2 (7 bases). The V end was cut by 10 bases, the J end by 4 bases, with 15 bases between. This CDR3 comprises 13 residues. Germline CDR1 is KGHSH and CDR2 is LQKENI. The CDR3 nucleotides read TGTGCCACGACGACGGGGGGCGCAGATACGCAGTATTTT. Encoded protein: CATTTGGADTQYF.

This chain connects TRBV5-6 to TRBJ2-5; tentatively, D is TRBD2 (6 bases). The CDR3 extends over 14 amino acids. The V gene's germline CDR1 is SGHDT and CDR2 YYEEEE. Trimming shortened V by 1 base and J by 0 bases, and 7 bases separated the two germline ends. CDR3 in amino acids: CASSLRRDQETQYF. In DNA form, the CDR3 reads TGTGCCAGCAGCTTGCGGAGGGACCAAGAGACCCAGTACTTC.

This rearrangement joins TRBV25-1 to TRBJ2-7, with D unclear. CDR1 and CDR2 (germline): MGHDK, SYGVNS. This CDR3 contains 13 residues. V was pared by 0 bases and J by 6 bases, with 9 bases between. CDR3 bases: TGTGCCAGCAGTGAATATCCCAGTTCCGAGCAGTACTTC. Protein sequence: CASSEYPSSEQYF.

The count of this clone is one. This chain connects TRBV7-8 to TRBJ1-1; D is perhaps TRBD1 (5 bases). The CDR3 contains 17 residues. The germline V and J ends were trimmed by 6 bases and 0 bases, with 20 bases remaining between them. Germline CDR1 reads SGHVS; CDR2 reads FQNEAQ. CDR3 DNA sequence: TGTGCCAGCAGAGTGGGCTTTACCGGGACGGTGAACACTGAAGCTTTCTTT. This gives the protein CASRVGFTGTVNTEAFF.

This sequence joins TRBV9 and TRBJ2-5, with D tentatively TRBD2 (5 bases). The V end was cut by 1 base, the J end by 3 bases, with 7 bases between. Germline V lookup: CDR1 SGDLS, CDR2 YYNGEE. This CDR3 spans 13 amino acids. The CDR3, as DNA: TGTGCCAGCAGCGTATCGAGGGAAGAGACCCAGTACTTC. This sequence encodes CASSVSREETQYF.

V usage is TRBV19 and J usage is TRBJ2-5; 7 nucleotides line up with TRBD2. Germline assignment: CDR1 LNHDA and CDR2 SQIVND (reference sequence). V trimming: 4 bases; J trimming: 5 bases; junction bases outside the gene matches: 10. The CDR3 runs to 15 residues. The CDR3 DNA follows: TGTGCCAGTAGTACCCAGCGGGGAGGTTGGGAGACCCAGTACTTC. Amino acids: CASSTQRGGWETQYF.

This chain connects TRBV2 to TRBJ1-5; the D is unclear. Germline CDR1 and CDR2: SNHLY and FYNNEI. This CDR3 has 14 amino acids. V lost 2 bases and J lost 5, with 10 bases in between. The CDR3 sequence: CASSESRPDQPQHF. Here the CDR3 DNA reads TGTGCCAGCAGTGAATCCCGGCCTGATCAGCCCCAGCATTTT.

V is TRBV5-6 and J is TRBJ2-2, with 7 positions matching TRBD2. V shed 4 bases and J 7 bases; nucleotides not matched to a gene: 10. The CDR3 is 15 amino acids. Germline lookup yields CDR1 SGHDT and CDR2 YYEEEE. CDR3 loop: CASSRTGGSFGELFF. CDR3 coding DNA: TGTGCCAGCAGCAGAACTGGCGGGAGCTTCGGGGAGCTGTTTTTT. Supplemented by reference TRBV5-6 and TRBJ2-2, the full variable domain reads DAGVTQSPTHLIKTRGQQVTLRCSPKSGHDTVSWYQQALGQGPQFIFQYYEEEERQRGNFPDRFSGHQFPNYSSELNVNALLLGDSALYLCASSRTGGSFGELFFGEGSRLTVL.

V is TRBV6-5 and J is TRBJ2-7, with D hard to call. Germline V lookup: CDR1 MNHEY, CDR2 SVGAGI. V was clipped by 6 bases and J by 1 base, with 16 bases between them. The CDR3 sequence is 15 residues long. CDR3 DNA: TGTGCCAGCAGCCGAAACCCTACCCCATCCTACGAGCAGTACTTC. Encoded protein: CASSRNPTPSYEQYF.

The V and J genes are TRBV4-3 and TRBJ2-3; no definite D call. The CDR3 loop spans 14 amino acids. Trimming removed 0 bases at V and 1 base at J, with 5 bases between. Germline CDR1 and CDR2: LGHNA and YSLEER. CDR3 loop: CASSQDVGTDTQYF. CDR3 in DNA: TGCGCCAGCAGCCAAGATGTCGGCACAGATACGCAGTATTTT.

V usage is TRBV7-8 and J usage is TRBJ2-1; 9 bases match TRBD1. Germline-derived CDR1 and CDR2 are SGHVS and FQNEAQ. With 5 bases clipped from V and 5 bases from J, the junction kept 7 bases outside the gene matches. This CDR3 has 15 amino acids. CDR3 protein: CASSQRDRADNEQFF. The CDR3 DNA reads TGTGCCAGCAGCCAAAGGGACAGGGCTGACAATGAGCAGTTCTTC.

This chain joins TRBV9 and TRBJ2-5, with D tentatively TRBD1 (7 bases). The DNA matches TRBJ2-7 better at its end, which makes the J call doubtful. The length of the CDR3 is 15 residues. Germline-derived CDR1 and CDR2 are SGDLS and YYNGEE. In nucleotides, the CDR3 is TGTGCCAGCAGCGCGGAACTGACAGGGACTGGCGAGCAGTACTTC. It yields the protein CASSAELTGTGEQYF.

This chain uses TRBV19 with TRBJ2-5, with 7 bases lining up with TRBD2. This CDR3 has 13 residues. Looked up from germline, CDR1 is LNHDA and CDR2 is SQIVND (reference sequence). After removal of 9 bases from V and 1 base from J, the junction contained 5 bases not matched to a gene. CDR3 residues: CAREGLLQETQYF. The CDR3 DNA sequence: TGTGCCAGAGAGGGACTACTCCAAGAGACCCAGTACTTC.

The chain couples TRBV11-2 to TRBJ1-2, with 9 bases lining up with TRBD1. This CDR3 contains 14 residues. Germline trimming cut 0 bases from V and 8 bases from J; bases unmatched to any gene: 4. Germline CDR1 SGHAT, CDR2 FQNNGV. The CDR3 reads CASSLDNRGQGYTF. In DNA, the CDR3 is TGTGCCAGCAGCTTAGACAACAGGGGGCAAGGCTACACCTTC.